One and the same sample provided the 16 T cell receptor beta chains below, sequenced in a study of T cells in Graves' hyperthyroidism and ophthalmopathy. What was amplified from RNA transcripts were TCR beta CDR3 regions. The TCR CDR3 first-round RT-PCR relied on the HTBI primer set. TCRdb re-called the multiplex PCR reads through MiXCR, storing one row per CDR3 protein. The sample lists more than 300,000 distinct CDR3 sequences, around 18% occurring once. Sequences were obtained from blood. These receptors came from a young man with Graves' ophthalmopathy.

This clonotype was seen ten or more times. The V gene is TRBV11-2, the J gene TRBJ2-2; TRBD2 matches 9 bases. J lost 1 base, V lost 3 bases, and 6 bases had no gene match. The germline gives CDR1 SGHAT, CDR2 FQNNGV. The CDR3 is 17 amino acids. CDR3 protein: CASSFPLAGKNTGELFF. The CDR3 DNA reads TGTGCCAGCAGCTTCCCTCTAGCGGGGAAGAACACCGGGGAGCTGTTTTTT.

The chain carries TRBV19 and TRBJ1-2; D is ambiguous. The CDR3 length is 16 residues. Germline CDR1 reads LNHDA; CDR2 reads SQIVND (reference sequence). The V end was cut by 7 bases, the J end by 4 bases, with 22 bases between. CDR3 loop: CASTRDQHAPLYGYTF. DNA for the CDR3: TGTGCCAGTACCCGGGATCAACATGCCCCCCTCTATGGCTACACCTTC.

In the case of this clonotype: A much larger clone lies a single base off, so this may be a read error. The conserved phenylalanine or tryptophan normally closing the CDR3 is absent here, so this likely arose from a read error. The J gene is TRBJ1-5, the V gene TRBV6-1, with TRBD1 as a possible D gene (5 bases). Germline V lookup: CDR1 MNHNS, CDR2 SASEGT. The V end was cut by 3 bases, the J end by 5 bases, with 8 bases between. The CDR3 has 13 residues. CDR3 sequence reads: CASSDQGDQPQHL. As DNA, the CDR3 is TGTGCCAGCAGTGACCAGGGCGATCAGCCCCAGCATTTG.

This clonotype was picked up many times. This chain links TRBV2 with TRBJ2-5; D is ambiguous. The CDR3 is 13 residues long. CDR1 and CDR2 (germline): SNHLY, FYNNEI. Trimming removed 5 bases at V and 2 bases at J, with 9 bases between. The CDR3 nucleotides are TGTGCCAGCAGTAGAGACAAACAAGAGACCCAGTACTTC. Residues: CASSRDKQETQYF.

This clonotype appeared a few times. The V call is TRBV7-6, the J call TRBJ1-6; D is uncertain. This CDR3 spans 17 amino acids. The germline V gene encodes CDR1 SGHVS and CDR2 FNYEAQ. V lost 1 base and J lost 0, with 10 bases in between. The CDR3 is CASSLEWKSSYNSPLHF. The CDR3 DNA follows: TGTGCCAGCAGCTTAGAATGGAAGAGCTCCTATAATTCACCCCTCCACTTT.

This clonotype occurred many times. CDR3 sequence: CASSSKGNTEAFF. CDR3 bases: TGTGCCAGCAGCTCGAAGGGTAACACTGAAGCTTTCTTT. V usage is TRBV11-3 and J usage is TRBJ1-1; no clear D. This CDR3 region has 13 residues. From germline, CDR1 is SGHNT and CDR2 YENEEA. The germline V and J ends were trimmed by 4 bases and 2 bases, with 8 bases remaining between them. Drawing the rest from reference TRBV11-3 and TRBJ1-1, the complete variable domain is EAGVVQSPRYKIIEKKQPVAFWCNPISGHNTLYWYLQNLGQGPELLIRYENEEAVDDSQLPKDRFSAERLKGVDSTLKIQPAELGDSAVYLCASSSKGNTEAFFGQGTRLTVV.

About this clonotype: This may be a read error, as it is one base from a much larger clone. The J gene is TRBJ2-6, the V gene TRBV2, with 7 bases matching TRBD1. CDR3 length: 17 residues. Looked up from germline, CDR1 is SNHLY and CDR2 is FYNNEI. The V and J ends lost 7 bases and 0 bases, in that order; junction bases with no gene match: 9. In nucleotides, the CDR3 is TGTGCCAGCAACGGACAGGCCACCCACTCTGGGGCCAACGTCCTGACTTTC. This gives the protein CASNGQATHSGANVLTF.

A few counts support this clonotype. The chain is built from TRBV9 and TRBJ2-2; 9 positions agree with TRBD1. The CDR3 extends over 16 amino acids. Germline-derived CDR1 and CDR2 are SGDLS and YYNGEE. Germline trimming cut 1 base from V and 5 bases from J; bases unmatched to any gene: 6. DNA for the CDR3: TGTGCCAGCAGCGTAACAGGGGGCGCAGATACCGGGGAGCTGTTTTTT. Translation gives CASSVTGGADTGELFF.

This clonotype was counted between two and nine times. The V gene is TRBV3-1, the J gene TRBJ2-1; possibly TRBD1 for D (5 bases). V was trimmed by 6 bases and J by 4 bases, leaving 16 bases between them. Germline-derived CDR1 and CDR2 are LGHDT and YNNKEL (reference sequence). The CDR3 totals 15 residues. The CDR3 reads CASSRMGQGYNEQFF. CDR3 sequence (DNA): TGTGCCAGCAGTCGTATGGGGCAGGGTTACAATGAGCAGTTCTTC.

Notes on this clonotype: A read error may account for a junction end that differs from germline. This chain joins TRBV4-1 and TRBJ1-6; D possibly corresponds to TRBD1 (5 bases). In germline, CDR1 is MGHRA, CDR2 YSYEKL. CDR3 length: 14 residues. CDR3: CASSQPGPNPPLHF. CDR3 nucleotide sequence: TGCGCCAGCAGCCAACCAGGGCCTAATCCACCCCTCCACTTT.

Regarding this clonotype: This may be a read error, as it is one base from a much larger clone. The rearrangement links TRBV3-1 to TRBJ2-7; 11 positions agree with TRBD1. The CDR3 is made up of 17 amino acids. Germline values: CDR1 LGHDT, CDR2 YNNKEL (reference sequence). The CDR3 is CASSPRDRGYSSYGQYF. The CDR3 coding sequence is TGTGCCAGCAGCCCCCGGGACAGGGGGTACAGCTCCTACGGGCAGTACTTC.

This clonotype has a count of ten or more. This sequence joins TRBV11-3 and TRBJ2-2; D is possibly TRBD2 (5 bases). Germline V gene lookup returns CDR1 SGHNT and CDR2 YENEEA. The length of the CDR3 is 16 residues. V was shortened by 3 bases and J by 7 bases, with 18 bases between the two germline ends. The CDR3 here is CASSFWGRQRVGELFF. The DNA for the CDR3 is TGTGCCAGCAGCTTTTGGGGTCGGCAGAGGGTCGGGGAGCTGTTTTTT. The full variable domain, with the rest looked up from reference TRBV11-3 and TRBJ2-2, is EAGVVQSPRYKIIEKKQPVAFWCNPISGHNTLYWYLQNLGQGPELLIRYENEEAVDDSQLPKDRFSAERLKGVDSTLKIQPAELGDSAVYLCASSFWGRQRVGELFFGEGSRLTVL.

As DNA, the CDR3 is TGTGCCAGCAGCACAACCGGGACCCACAATGAGCAGTTCTTC. The encoded protein is CASSTTGTHNEQFF. The chain combines TRBV5-6 with TRBJ2-1; perhaps D is TRBD1 or TRBD2 (5 bases each). The V and J ends lost 4 bases and 5 bases respectively, with 13 bases between them. Germline values: CDR1 SGHDT, CDR2 YYEEEE. The CDR3 is 14 amino acids.

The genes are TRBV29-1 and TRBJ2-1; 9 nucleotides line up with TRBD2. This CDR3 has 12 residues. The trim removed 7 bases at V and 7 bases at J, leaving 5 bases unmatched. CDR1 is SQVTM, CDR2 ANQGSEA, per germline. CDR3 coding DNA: TGCAGCGCGCAAGCGGGGGGAAATGAGCAGTTCTTC. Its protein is CSAQAGGNEQFF.

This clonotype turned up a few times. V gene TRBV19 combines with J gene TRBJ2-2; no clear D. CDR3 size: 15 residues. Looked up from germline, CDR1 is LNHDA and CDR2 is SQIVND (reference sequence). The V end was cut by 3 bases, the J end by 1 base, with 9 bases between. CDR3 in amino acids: CASSIILQNTGELFF. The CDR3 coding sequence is TGTGCCAGTAGTATCATTCTACAGAACACCGGGGAGCTGTTTTTT.

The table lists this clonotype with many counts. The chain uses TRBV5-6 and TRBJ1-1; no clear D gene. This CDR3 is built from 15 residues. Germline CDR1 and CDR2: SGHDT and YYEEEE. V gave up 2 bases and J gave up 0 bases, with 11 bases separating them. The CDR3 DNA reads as TGTGCCAGCAGCTTCCTTACGGGTTTGAACACTGAAGCTTTCTTT. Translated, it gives CASSFLTGLNTEAFF.